The 8 T cell receptor beta chains below all came from one sample that was sequenced in a study of blood T cells in healthy people across ages. Together with a sample-barcoded 5' primer, a J-beta primer mix was included in a second PCR lasting roughly 6 to 12 cycles. TCRdb re-derived calls from the 5' RACE reads in MiXCR, one entry per CDR3 protein. The sample includes about 680,000 distinct CDR3 sequences, 49% seen only once; the top ten take about a third. The sequenced sample consisted of blood. These receptors were collected from a woman aged 55-70 years in good health.

There are a few counts of this clonotype. The chain combines TRBV7-9 with TRBJ2-7; 7 bases match TRBD2. Germline V gene lookup returns CDR1 SEHNR and CDR2 FQNEAQ (reference sequence). The CDR3 sequence is 14 residues long. Trimming removed 2 bases from V and 7 bases from J; junction bases left unmatched: 8. In DNA form, the CDR3 reads TGTGCCAGCAGCTTAACTAGCGTTGATGGGGAGCAGTACTTC. Its translation: CASSLTSVDGEQYF. Based on the CDR3 plus reference TRBV7-9 and TRBJ2-7, the full variable domain is DTGVSQNPRHKITKRGQNVTFRCDPISEHNRLYWYRQTLGQGPEFLTYFQNEAQLEKSRLLSDRFSAERPKGSFSTLEIQRTEQGDSAMYLCASSLTSVDGEQYFGPGTRLTVT.

The chain uses TRBV7-3 and TRBJ2-3; D gene uncertain. This CDR3 spans 14 amino acids. Germline V gives CDR1 SGHTA, CDR2 FQGTGA. The ends were cut back, 6 bases at V and 0 bases at J, with 10 bases in the middle. CDR3 protein: CASSFGISTDTQYF. The CDR3, as DNA: TGTGCCAGCAGTTTTGGGATTAGCACAGATACGCAGTATTTT. Complete variable domain (other parts from reference TRBV7-3 and TRBJ2-3): GAGVSQTPSNKVTEKGKYVELRCDPISGHTALYWYRQSLGQGPEFLIYFQGTGAADDSGLPNDRFFAVRPEGSVSTLKIQRTERGDSAVYLCASSFGISTDTQYFGPGTRLTVL.

This clonotype was found many times. This chain connects TRBV11-2 to TRBJ2-1; 8 nucleotides line up with TRBD2. The germline gives CDR1 SGHAT, CDR2 FQNNGV. CDR3 length: 12 residues. Trimming took 5 bases from V and 7 from J; bases not matched to a gene: 1. The CDR3 loop reads CASSASGNEQFF. In DNA form, the CDR3 reads TGTGCCAGCAGCGCTAGCGGGAATGAGCAGTTCTTC.

The chain links TRBV6-1 to TRBJ2-1; D may match TRBD1 or TRBD2 (6 bases each). The CDR3 extends over 15 amino acids. V was cut by 2 bases and J by 5 bases, with 13 bases left in between. Germline V gene lookup returns CDR1 MNHNS and CDR2 SASEGT. CDR3: CASSEPGAGNNEQFF. The CDR3, as DNA: TGTGCCAGCAGTGAACCGGGGGCGGGAAACAATGAGCAGTTCTTC.

This chain uses TRBV29-1 with TRBJ1-5; D gene uncertain. V gave up 6 bases and J gave up 1 base, with 10 bases separating them. CDR1 SQVTM and CDR2 ANQGSEA come from the germline V gene. This CDR3 contains 13 residues. The CDR3 spells CSVRDYSNQPQHF. The DNA for the CDR3 is TGCAGCGTACGAGATTACAGCAATCAGCCCCAGCATTTT.

The V and J genes are TRBV20-1 and TRBJ2-3; a weak D match, TRBD2 (6 bases). Germline V gene data show CDR1 as DFQATT and CDR2 as SNEGSKA (reference sequence). Trimming pared 5 bases from V and 2 bases from J, leaving 14 bases between. This CDR3 has 14 amino acids. The CDR3 DNA reads as TGCAGTGCTTATAGAATAGCGGTCACAGATACGCAGTATTTT. Translation gives CSAYRIAVTDTQYF.

This chain links TRBV29-1 with TRBJ1-1; D possibly corresponds to TRBD1 (6 bases). Between the trimmed V and J ends, which lost 5 bases and 4 bases, there was a span of 8 bases. The CDR3 covers 11 residues. Germline loops: CDR1 SQVTM, CDR2 ANQGSEA. DNA of the CDR3: TGCAGCGTTTCAGGGGCCACTGAAGCTTTCTTT. Translating gives CSVSGATEAFF.

The chain has TRBV28 and TRBJ2-5, with unresolved D. The CDR3 is made up of 13 amino acids. CDR1 MDHEN and CDR2 SYDVKM come from the germline V gene. Trimming stripped 6 bases from V and 3 bases from J, with 11 bases between. The CDR3 DNA reads as TGTGCCAGCAGCCTAGGTTGGGAAGAGACCCAGTACTTC. The encoded protein is CASSLGWEETQYF.